A selection of T cell receptor beta chains follows, all from one sample in a study of cytomegalovirus exposure and HLA in healthy donors. Assay: immunoSEQ multiplex PCR; the TCRdb copy retains only in-frame clones and omits some. The data hold about 240,000 clones, with around 87% observed a single time. The specimen was PBMCs. Receptors were obtained from a man younger than 30 in good health and CMV-seronegative. CDR3s include the opening cysteine and the closing phenylalanine or tryptophan. The order of the fields is clone size, J gene, D gene, V gene, CDR3 DNA, CDR3 protein. D genes are given only for firm matches. Clone sizes are given selectively: once, few, many, or a class where the clone is expanded.

size: -
J: TRBJ2-7
D: -
V: TRBV4-3
DNA: TGCGCCAGCAGCCAAGATCACAGGAGCTCCTACGAGCAGTACTTC
CDR3: CASSQDHRSSYEQYF

size: few
J: TRBJ1-4
D: -
V: TRBV4-1
DNA: TGCGCCAGCAGCCGAGGAGGGGTGACTAATGAAAAACTGTTTTTT
CDR3: CASSRGGVTNEKLFF

size: -
J: TRBJ1-2
D: -
V: TRBV29-1
DNA: TGCAGCGTTGAAGGTTCAGGAACTAACTATGGCTACACCTTC
CDR3: CSVEGSGTNYGYTF

size: once
J: TRBJ2-1
D: TRBD1
V: TRBV9
DNA: TGTGCCAGCAGCGTAGGACAGGGCCCCTACAATGAGCAGTTCTTC
CDR3: CASSVGQGPYNEQFF

size: -
J: TRBJ1-4
D: -
V: TRBV6-5
DNA: TGTGCCAGCAGGCAGGGATGGAGTGATGAAAAACTGTTTTTT
CDR3: CASRQGWSDEKLFF

size: -
J: TRBJ1-2
D: -
V: TRBV5-4
DNA: TGTGCCAGCGGATTGGACAGAGTCTATGGCTACACCTTC
CDR3: CASGLDRVYGYTF

size: -
J: TRBJ2-3
D: -
V: TRBV27
DNA: TGTGCCAGCAGCTGGGACAAGAGGACAGATACGCAGTATTTT
CDR3: CASSWDKRTDTQYF

size: -
J: TRBJ1-4
D: TRBD1
V: TRBV9
DNA: TGTGCCACGGACAGGGCCCAAGAAAAACTGTTTTTT
CDR3: CATDRAQEKLFF

size: -
J: TRBJ2-1
D: TRBD2
V: TRBV4-1
DNA: TGCGCCAGCAGCCTGACTAGCGGGGATAATGAGCAGTTCTTC
CDR3: CASSLTSGDNEQFF

size: -
J: TRBJ1-6
D: -
V: TRBV5-1
DNA: TGCGCCAGCAGCTTGGGAGGGCAGAGAGCACCCCTCCACTTT
CDR3: CASSLGGQRAPLHF

size: -
J: TRBJ2-7
D: TRBD1
V: TRBV4-3
DNA: TGCGCCAGCAGCCAGTCTACAGGGGACGAGCAGTACTTC
CDR3: CASSQSTGDEQYF

size: -
J: TRBJ2-1
D: -
V: TRBV7-2
DNA: TGTGCCAGCAGCTCCACGCGGGGGCTTGAGCAGTTCTTC
CDR3: CASSSTRGLEQFF

size: -
J: TRBJ2-1
D: -
V: TRBV12-2
DNA: TGTGCAAGTCGCTTAGCTCTGCTAGCGGGAGGTCCGGAGATCTACAATGAGCAGTTCTTC
CDR3: CASRLALLAGGPEIYNEQFF

size: -
J: TRBJ2-1
D: TRBD2
V: TRBV9
DNA: TGTGCCAGCAGCCTTCGGACTAGCGGGAAAATGGTAAATGAGCAGTTCTTC
CDR3: CASSLRTSGKMVNEQFF

size: -
J: TRBJ1-2
D: -
V: TRBV27
DNA: TGTGCCAGCAGTTCCACCCAACCACAGGGAGAAAACTATGGCTACACCTTC
CDR3: CASSSTQPQGENYGYTF

size: once
J: TRBJ2-5
D: -
V: TRBV5-1
DNA: TGCGCCAGCAGCTTGGCCTATCAGCCAGGGGGGTACCAAGAGACCCAGTACTTC
CDR3: CASSLAYQPGGYQETQYF

size: -
J: TRBJ1-6
D: TRBD1
V: TRBV27
DNA: TGTGCCAGCAGTTTTCAACAGGGGGTATCACCCCTCCACTTT
CDR3: CASSFQQGVSPLHF

size: -
J: TRBJ1-2
D: -
V: TRBV7-3
DNA: TGTGCCAGCAGCTTGGGCAGGGGAGAGGGCTACACCTTC
CDR3: CASSLGRGEGYTF

size: -
J: TRBJ2-7
D: TRBD2
V: TRBV9
DNA: TGTGCCAGCAGCGTAGATCCGACTAGCGGCCTCTACGAGCAGTACTTC
CDR3: CASSVDPTSGLYEQYF

size: -
J: TRBJ2-1
D: TRBD2
V: TRBV4-2
DNA: TGTGCCAGCAGCCAACCGGGACTAGATGTCAATGAGCAGTTCTTC
CDR3: CASSQPGLDVNEQFF

size: -
J: TRBJ2-1
D: TRBD2
V: TRBV7-2
DNA: TGTGCCAGCAGCTCTAGCGGGAGGGGTAATGAGCAGTTCTTC
CDR3: CASSSSGRGNEQFF

size: -
J: TRBJ2-7
D: TRBD2
V: TRBV29-1
DNA: TGCAGCGCCCTCGTGACGGGAGGGCCCCACGAGCAGTACTTC
CDR3: CSALVTGGPHEQYF

size: -
J: TRBJ1-1
D: -
V: TRBV28
DNA: TGTGCCAGCGAACAGGGTATGAACACTGAAGCTTTCTTT
CDR3: CASEQGMNTEAFF

size: -
J: TRBJ2-3
D: -
V: TRBV6-1
DNA: TGTGCCAGCAGCCTCAACCGTCCTTCGGAGTATTTT
CDR3: CASSLNRPSEYF

size: -
J: TRBJ2-1
D: TRBD2
V: TRBV4-2
DNA: TGTGCCAGCAGCCAGTCATTTACTAGCGGGTTGGACAATGAGCAGTTCTTC
CDR3: CASSQSFTSGLDNEQFF